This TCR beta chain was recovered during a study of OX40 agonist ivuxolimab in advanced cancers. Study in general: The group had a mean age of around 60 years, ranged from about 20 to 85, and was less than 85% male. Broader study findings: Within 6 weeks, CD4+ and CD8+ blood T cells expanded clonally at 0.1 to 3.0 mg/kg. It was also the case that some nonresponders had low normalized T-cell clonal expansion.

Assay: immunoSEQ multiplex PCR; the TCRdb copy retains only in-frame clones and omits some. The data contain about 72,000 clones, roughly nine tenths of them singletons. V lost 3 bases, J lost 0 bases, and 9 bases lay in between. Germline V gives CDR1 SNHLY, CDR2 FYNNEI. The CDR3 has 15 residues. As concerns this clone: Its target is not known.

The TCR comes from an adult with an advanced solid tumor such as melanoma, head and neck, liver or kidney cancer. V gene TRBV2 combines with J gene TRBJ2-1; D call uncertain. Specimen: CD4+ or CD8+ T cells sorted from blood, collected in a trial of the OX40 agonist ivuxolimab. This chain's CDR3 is CASSDFWSSYNEQFF. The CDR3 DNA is TGTGCCAGCAGTGACTTCTGGAGCTCCTACAATGAGCAGTTCTTC.